The 29 T cell receptor beta chains below come from one sample, sequenced in a study of OX40 agonist ivuxolimab in advanced cancers. Produced via immunoSEQ multiplex PCR; TCRdb's table is partial and in-frame only. This repertoire shows around 62,000 clones, roughly 80% found once; its top ten account for roughly 4.1%. Sequencing used CD4+ or CD8+ T cells sorted from blood, obtained in a trial of the OX40 agonist ivuxolimab. The receptor set was obtained from an adult with an advanced solid tumor such as melanoma, head and neck, liver or kidney cancer.

The chain uses TRBV4-2 and TRBJ2-3, with 8 bases aligning to TRBD1. CDR3 length equals 16 residues. The germline CDR1 and CDR2 sequences are LGHNA and YNFKEQ. With V trimmed by 5 bases and J by 5 bases, 12 bases remained unmatched. The CDR3 DNA is TGTGCCAGCAGCTCGGACTCTCAGGGGGCGCGAGATACGCAGTATTTT. The encoded protein is CASSSDSQGARDTQYF.

The genes are TRBV6-1 and TRBJ2-7; no clear D gene. The CDR3 sequence is 14 residues long. Trimming removed 0 bases from V and 0 bases from J, with 6 bases in between. Germline values: CDR1 MNHNS, CDR2 SASEGT. The CDR3 here is CASSEARGSYEQYF. CDR3 in DNA: TGTGCCAGCAGTGAAGCGCGTGGCTCCTACGAGCAGTACTTC.

V is TRBV5-6 and J is TRBJ1-1; D gene ambiguous. Looked up from germline, CDR1 is SGHDT and CDR2 is YYEEEE. V was clipped by 4 bases and J by 1 base, with 14 bases between them. The CDR3 consists of 15 residues. The CDR3 coding sequence is TGTGCCAGCAGCGGCCTCGGGCAGGAGAACACTGAAGCTTTCTTT. It encodes CASSGLGQENTEAFF.

The chain couples TRBV19 to TRBJ1-4; TRBD1 matches at 12 bases. The CDR3 has 16 amino acids. V trimming: 6 bases; J trimming: 8 bases; junction bases outside the gene matches: 10. Germline-derived CDR1 and CDR2 are LNHDA and SQIVND (reference sequence). The CDR3 DNA is TGTGCCAGTAGCAAGGGACAGGGGGCGCAAGAAGAAAAACTGTTTTTT. Its translation: CASSKGQGAQEEKLFF.

J is TRBJ2-3 and V is TRBV2; 9 positions match TRBD2. The CDR3 has 13 amino acids. Looked up from germline, CDR1 is SNHLY and CDR2 is FYNNEI. V shed 8 bases and J 2 bases; nucleotides not matched to a gene: 2. CDR3 region: CASGGGDTDTQYF. The CDR3 DNA reads TGTGCCAGCGGCGGGGGGGACACAGATACGCAGTATTTT.

This sequence joins TRBV2 and TRBJ2-1; perhaps TRBD1 as D (6 bases). Germline V gene lookup returns CDR1 SNHLY and CDR2 FYNNEI. V lost 10 bases to trimming and J lost 3 bases, with 13 bases between them. The CDR3 is 13 residues long. This CDR3 is CANGQTSYNEQFF. In DNA, the CDR3 is TGTGCCAACGGACAGACGAGCTACAATGAGCAGTTCTTC.

The rearrangement uses TRBV7-9 and TRBJ1-3, with 8 bases aligning to TRBD1. The CDR3 is 16 residues long. V shed 1 base and J 0 bases; nucleotides not matched to a gene: 2. CDR1 and CDR2 (germline): SEHNR, FQNEAQ (reference sequence). The CDR3 DNA sequence: TGTGCCAGCAGCTTAGGGACAGGGAGCTCTGGAAACACCATATATTTT. Protein: CASSLGTGSSGNTIYF.

J is TRBJ1-5 and V is TRBV19; 10 bases are shared with TRBD1. The CDR3 runs to 18 residues. CDR1 and CDR2 from the germline V gene are LNHDA and SQIVND (reference sequence). The J segment lost 8 bases and the V segment lost 4 bases, leaving 17 bases of the junction unmatched. The CDR3 bases are TGTGCCAGTAGTACCCAAAAGGGACAGGGGTGGCCCCCCGAGCCCCAGCATTTT. This sequence encodes CASSTQKGQGWPPEPQHF.

The chain links TRBV5-1 to TRBJ1-2; 7 positions match TRBD1. V trimming: 4 bases; J trimming: 7 bases; junction bases outside the gene matches: 7. CDR3 length equals 13 residues. In germline, CDR1 is SGHRS, CDR2 YFSETQ. Here the CDR3 reads CASSRDSGGGYTF. The CDR3 DNA sequence: TGCGCCAGCAGCCGGGACAGCGGGGGTGGCTACACCTTC.

The chain has TRBV5-4 and TRBJ2-1, with TRBD1 matching 8 bases. CDR3 length: 15 residues. Trimming took 4 bases from V and 6 from J; bases not matched to a gene: 9. In germline, CDR1 is SGHNT, CDR2 YYREEE (reference sequence). The CDR3 sequence is CASSMRTGMGNEQFF. The CDR3 nucleotides read TGTGCCAGCAGCATGCGGACAGGGATGGGCAATGAGCAGTTCTTC.

The chain is built from TRBV2 and TRBJ1-1; D ambiguous. The CDR3 length is 13 residues. V lost 8 bases and J 1 base, leaving 11 bases between the germline ends. CDR1 SNHLY and CDR2 FYNNEI come from the germline V gene. CDR3 coding DNA: TGTGCCAGCTCTCTGGCAGGGAACACTGAAGCTTTCTTT. It specifies CASSLAGNTEAFF.

J is TRBJ2-5 and V is TRBV5-4; no clear D. V was cut by 7 bases and J by 3 bases, with 10 bases left in between. CDR1 and CDR2 (germline): SGHNT, YYREEE (reference sequence). This CDR3 is 12 amino acids long. CDR3 sequence (DNA): TGTGCCAGCTCTAAACCGGAAGAGACCCAGTACTTC. Translating it yields CASSKPEETQYF.

The J gene is TRBJ2-2, the V gene TRBV6-6, with TRBD2 matching 8 bases. J gave up 1 base and V 4 bases, and 5 bases lay outside the gene matches. The CDR3 spans 16 residues. CDR1 is MNHNY and CDR2 is SVGAGI in the germline V gene (reference sequence). The CDR3 sequence is CASSSMTSVNTGELFF. CDR3 coding DNA: TGTGCCAGCAGTTCTATGACTAGCGTGAACACCGGGGAGCTGTTTTTT.

The chain carries TRBV18 and TRBJ1-4, with 7 bases aligning to TRBD1. This CDR3 has 12 amino acids. The germline V gene has CDR1 KGHSH and CDR2 LQKENI. The V segment lost 1 base and the J segment 15 bases; nucleotides outside the gene matches: 5. As DNA, the CDR3 is TGTGCCAGCTCACCACAAGGACAGGATTTGTTTTTT. This translates into CASSPQGQDLFF.

The chain recombines TRBV6-1 with TRBJ1-5; the D gene is possibly TRBD1 (5 bases). The V gene lost 7 bases and the J gene lost 3 bases, with 13 bases spanning the gap. The CDR3 loop spans 14 amino acids. Germline lookup yields CDR1 MNHNS and CDR2 SASEGT. CDR3 in amino acids: CASTFGAVNQPQHF. The CDR3 bases are TGTGCCAGCACCTTTGGGGCAGTCAATCAGCCCCAGCATTTT.

V is TRBV6-5 and J is TRBJ2-7; 7 positions agree with TRBD1. The V segment lost 5 bases and the J segment 6 bases; nucleotides outside the gene matches: 1. In germline, CDR1 is MNHEY, CDR2 SVGAGI. The CDR3 runs to 11 residues. The CDR3 reads CASSTGAEQYF. The DNA of the CDR3 is TGTGCCAGCAGTACAGGGGCCGAGCAGTACTTC.

The rearrangement links TRBV19 to TRBJ1-2, with D possibly TRBD1 on 5 matching bases. The CDR3 spans 14 residues. Trimming took off 5 bases at V and 8 bases at J, with 18 bases between the two ends. Germline-derived CDR1 and CDR2 are LNHDA and SQIVND (reference sequence). The CDR3 region is CASSDTPGGRGYTF. The DNA of the CDR3 is TGTGCCAGTAGTGACACCCCCGGGGGTCGGGGCTACACCTTC.

V usage is TRBV7-2 and J usage is TRBJ1-4; no clear D. Germline values: CDR1 SGHTA, CDR2 FQGNSA. There are 15 residues in the CDR3. Trimming cost V 5 bases and J 2 bases, with 12 bases left between them. This CDR3 is CASSPTARTNEKLFF. CDR3 DNA sequence: TGTGCCAGCAGCCCTACGGCGCGGACTAATGAAAAACTGTTTTTT.

The genes are TRBV5-6 and TRBJ1-2; 10 nucleotides match TRBD1. Per germline, CDR1 SGHDT and CDR2 YYEEEE. This CDR3 contains 18 residues. Germline trimming cut 4 bases from V and 1 base from J; bases unmatched to any gene: 13. CDR3 loop: CASSATGGEPRGNYGYTF. CDR3 in DNA: TGTGCCAGCAGCGCGACAGGGGGCGAGCCCAGGGGTAACTATGGCTACACCTTC.

This clone was seen a handful of times. This rearrangement joins TRBV7-9 to TRBJ1-6; D is unclear. The CDR3 has 14 residues. The V end was cut by 1 base, the J end by 5 bases, with 6 bases between. Germline-derived CDR1 and CDR2 are SEHNR and FQNEAQ (reference sequence). The DNA for the CDR3 is TGTGCCAGCAGCTTAGGGGGAAATAATTCACCCCTCCACTTT. It specifies CASSLGGNNSPLHF.

This clone was recorded only once. The rearrangement uses TRBV5-1 and TRBJ2-1, with 12 bases aligning to TRBD2. V shed 1 base, J shed 5 bases, and the junction held 4 bases outside the gene matches. Germline values: CDR1 SGHRS, CDR2 YFSETQ. The CDR3 has 16 amino acids. The CDR3 is CASSLSWTSGNNEQFF. CDR3 nucleotide sequence: TGCGCCAGCAGCTTGTCGTGGACTAGCGGGAACAATGAGCAGTTCTTC.

The rearrangement joins TRBV9 to TRBJ2-6; D possibly corresponds to TRBD1 (5 bases). With 4 bases removed from V and 1 base from J, the gap between germline ends came to 15 bases. The CDR3 has 17 amino acids. The germline V gene encodes CDR1 SGDLS and CDR2 YYNGEE. The DNA for the CDR3 is TGTGCCAGCAGCCCCCAGGGTTTTGCTTCTGGGGCCAACGTCCTGACTTTC. Its protein is CASSPQGFASGANVLTF.

The J gene is TRBJ2-2, the V gene TRBV11-3; D unresolved. Germline loops: CDR1 SGHNT, CDR2 YENEEA. V lost 1 base, J lost 4 bases, and 1 base lay in between. The CDR3 length is 12 residues. In DNA form, the CDR3 reads TGTGCCAGCAGCTTAGTCACCGGGGAGCTGTTTTTT. Translated: CASSLVTGELFF.

In regard to this clone: Different DNA sequences within this sample yield the same CDR3. This chain connects TRBV19 to TRBJ2-5; D remains ambiguous. The CDR3 has 11 residues. CDR1 and CDR2 (germline): LNHDA, SQIVND (reference sequence). Trimming shortened V by 5 bases and J by 1 base, and 2 bases separated the two germline ends. CDR3 bases: TGTGCCAGTAGTGCCCAAGAGACCCAGTACTTC. Protein: CASSAQETQYF.

V gene TRBV7-2 combines with J gene TRBJ1-1; 8 bases map to TRBD1. V lost 5 bases to trimming and J lost 3 bases; unmatched junction nucleotides: 8. The CDR3 is made up of 15 amino acids. Germline lookup yields CDR1 SGHTA and CDR2 FQGNSA. The CDR3 DNA sequence: TGTGCCAGCAGCACGCAGACAGGGGCACACACTGAAGCTTTCTTT. It translates to CASSTQTGAHTEAFF.

This clone occurred many times. The V and J genes are TRBV28 and TRBJ1-2, with a weak D call TRBD1 (5 bases). CDR3 length equals 14 residues. V shed 7 bases and J shed 8 bases, with 20 bases lying between them. The germline V gene encodes CDR1 MDHEN and CDR2 SYDVKM. CDR3 amino acids: CASTLGGGTRGYTF. Written as DNA, the CDR3 is TGTGCCAGCACCCTTGGGGGAGGGACTCGAGGCTACACCTTC.

The chain links TRBV5-4 to TRBJ2-4; TRBD1 aligns across 9 bases. Germline-derived CDR1 and CDR2 are SGHNT and YYREEE (reference sequence). The CDR3 covers 15 residues. J gave up 7 bases and V 6 bases, and 11 bases lay outside the gene matches. The CDR3 nucleotides read TGTGCCAGCACCAACCTACAGGGGGCTCTTAACATTCAGTACTTC. This codes for CASTNLQGALNIQYF. The full variable domain, with the rest looked up from reference TRBV5-4 and TRBJ2-4, is ETGVTQSPTHLIKTRGQQVTLRCSSQSGHNTVSWYQQALGQGPQFIFQYYREEENGRGNFPPRFSGLQFPNYSSELNVNALELDDSALYLCASTNLQGALNIQYFGAGTRLSVL.

This sequence joins TRBV4-2 and TRBJ1-1; D gene ambiguous. Germline V gene data show CDR1 as LGHNA and CDR2 as YNFKEQ. The CDR3 loop spans 14 amino acids. V lost 5 bases and J 0 bases, leaving 10 bases between the germline ends. The CDR3 nucleotides read TGTGCCAGCAGCTTAAGACACATGAACACTGAAGCTTTCTTT. Residues: CASSLRHMNTEAFF.

This clone was counted once. V usage is TRBV28 and J usage is TRBJ1-2; D uncertain. Deletions cut 7 bases from V and 6 bases from J, with 15 bases between. This CDR3 contains 13 residues. Per germline, CDR1 MDHEN and CDR2 SYDVKM. The CDR3 loop is CASTTRRSHGYTF. The CDR3 DNA reads TGTGCCAGCACCACTAGGAGGAGTCATGGCTACACCTTC.